This T cell receptor (beta chain) was identified during a study of CD8 T cells in ankylosing spondylitis. Regarding the study as a whole: It appeared that ankylosing spondylitis blood was characterized by a TCR beta motif of under ten highly homologous variants. Disease-linked clones proved CD8+ and comparatively uncommon in peripheral blood.

Note on this clonotype: Its specificity is not known.

In making TCR beta libraries, quantitative 5'-RACE with molecular barcodes was used. TCRdb fed the 5' RACE reads into MiXCR, producing one record per CDR3 protein. The repertoire holds approximately 500,000 distinct CDR3 sequences, about an eighth seen once, with approximately 6.2% in the top ten. The germline CDR1 and CDR2 sequences are SGHVS and FQNEAQ. The CDR3 length is 14 residues. Trimming removed 7 bases at V and 1 base at J, with 13 bases between. Sample: blood, either unsorted or a sorted T cell fraction (not recorded which). This TCR came from a male donor with ankylosing spondylitis. This chain joins TRBV7-8 and TRBJ1-1, with D perhaps TRBD1 (5 bases). CDR3 bases: TGTGCCAGCACCCGGGAACAGGCGAACACTGAAGCTTTCTTT. Its translation is CASTREQANTEAFF.